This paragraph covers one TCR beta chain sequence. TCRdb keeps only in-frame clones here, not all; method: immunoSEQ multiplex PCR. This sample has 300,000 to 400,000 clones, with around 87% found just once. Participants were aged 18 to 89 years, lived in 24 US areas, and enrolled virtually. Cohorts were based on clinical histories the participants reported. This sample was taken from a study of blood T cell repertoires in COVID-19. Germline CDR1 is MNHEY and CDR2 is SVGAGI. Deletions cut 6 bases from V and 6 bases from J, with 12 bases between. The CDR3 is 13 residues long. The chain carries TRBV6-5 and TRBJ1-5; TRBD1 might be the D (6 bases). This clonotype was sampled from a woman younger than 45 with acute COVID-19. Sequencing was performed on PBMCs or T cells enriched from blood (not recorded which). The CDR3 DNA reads TGTGCCAGCAGAAGACAGGCAGGTCAGCCCCAGCATTTT. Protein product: CASRRQAGQPQHF.